The clone carrying this T cell receptor (beta chain) was counted ten times or more. This sample was taken from a study of T cells in Graves' hyperthyroidism and ophthalmopathy. Study-wide context: The blood sample was taken at first diagnosis, before treatment began.

PBMCs were collected from an approximately 9.5 ml volume of fresh peripheral blood. CDR3 length: 11 residues. Germline lookup yields CDR1 MNHEY and CDR2 SMNVEV (reference sequence). V lost 4 bases and J 9 bases, leaving 7 bases between the germline ends. The TCR beta CDR3 regions underwent amplification using RNA transcripts as the source. HTBI primers were employed in a first-round RT-PCR of the TCR CDR3. TCRdb re-called the multiplex PCR reads with MiXCR, one entry per CDR3 protein. The sample shows approximately 690,000 distinct CDR3 sequences, less than 25% of them seen only once. The J gene is TRBJ2-1, the V gene TRBV27; possible D gene TRBD1, 5 bases. This TCR was sampled from a man aged 25-45 years with Graves' ophthalmopathy. The material sequenced was blood. The CDR3 region is CASSSQGEQFF. CDR3 in DNA: TGTGCCAGCAGTTCTCAGGGTGAGCAGTTCTTC.